This paragraph reports one T cell receptor beta chain. The record originates from a study of blood T cell repertoires in COVID-19. This table comes from immunoSEQ multiplex PCR, and its TCRdb copy is limited to in-frame clones, with some not included. The repertoire holds about 440,000 clones, with about 90% as singletons. Per the germline V gene, CDR1 is MNHEY and CDR2 is SVGEGT. V was clipped by 4 bases and J by 3 bases; unmatched bases: 5. The CDR3 sequence is 15 residues long. Across about two dozen US areas, participants ranged in age from 18 to 89 years. Symptom resolution, clearance, or two negative PCRs marked the recovered donors of Cohort 3.

The sample was PBMCs or T cells enriched from blood (not recorded which). The rearrangement links TRBV6-2 or TRBV6-3 to TRBJ1-5; TRBD1 aligns across 8 bases. The origin of this receptor is a man between 18 and 29 years old who had recovered from COVID-19. CDR3 residues: CASSLSGGSNQPQHF. The CDR3, as DNA: TGTGCCAGCAGTTTATCAGGGGGCTCCAATCAGCCCCAGCATTTT.